These 4 T cell receptor beta chains came from one sample sequenced in a study of cytomegalovirus exposure and HLA in healthy donors. It was with 60 Vbeta and 13 Jbeta primers that the PCR ran. Measured with immunoSEQ multiplex PCR; TCRdb has only the in-frame clones, and not every one. The data hold under 80,000 clones, with about four fifths observed a single time. The material sequenced was PBMCs. These receptors were obtained from a man in his fifties or sixties in good health and CMV-seropositive.

The V call is TRBV5-1, the J call TRBJ2-7; maybe TRBD2 (6 bases). The CDR3 loop spans 14 amino acids. Trimming removed 4 bases from V and 6 bases from J, with 17 bases in between. Germline CDR1 reads SGHRS; CDR2 reads YFSETQ. CDR3 amino acids: CASSPRGNPLEQYF. The CDR3 DNA is TGCGCCAGCAGCCCTCGCGGGAACCCACTCGAGCAGTACTTC.

V and J are TRBV7-9 and TRBJ2-7; D possibly corresponds to TRBD2 (7 bases). Trimming shortened V by 1 base and J by 3 bases, and 13 bases separated the two germline ends. The CDR3 loop spans 15 amino acids. Germline V gives CDR1 SEHNR, CDR2 FQNEAQ (reference sequence). CDR3 sequence (DNA): TGTGCCAGCAGCTTAGTTGGCGGGGGCTTCTACGAGCAGTACTTC. It translates to CASSLVGGGFYEQYF.

V is TRBV6-5 and J is TRBJ1-1; the D gene is possibly TRBD1 (5 bases). Between the trimmed V and J ends, which lost 7 bases and 2 bases, there was a span of 11 bases. This CDR3 is built from 13 residues. Germline lookup yields CDR1 MNHEY and CDR2 SVGAGI. This chain's CDR3 is CASTKTANTEAFF. CDR3 bases: TGTGCCAGCACCAAGACAGCAAACACTGAAGCTTTCTTT.

In its sample, this clone was seen many times. The junction and the germline gene differ at one end; a read error may be behind it. V gene TRBV9 combines with J gene TRBJ2-7, with a tentative D call TRBD2 (5 bases). The CDR3 consists of 15 residues. CDR1 SGDLS and CDR2 YYNGEE come from the germline V gene. The CDR3 region has the DNA TGTGCCAGCAGCTCCCAGCGGCCCAGCTCCTACGAGCAGTGCTTC. This codes for CASSSQRPSSYEQCF.